At least ten counts were recorded for the clone carrying this TCR beta chain. TCRdb independently ran MiXCR on the 5' RACE reads; one entry per CDR3 protein. The table records roughly 99,000 distinct CDR3 sequences, roughly 6% of them present only once. The sample comes from a study of T cells after yellow fever vaccination. This TCR was sampled from a man between 18 and 29 years old who received the YFV17D yellow fever vaccine. The sample in question was CD8+ T cells sorted from PBMCs, obtained 10 days after the yellow fever booster vaccination.

CDR3 region: CSARDGPLGRPYGYTF. CDR3 nucleotide sequence: TGCAGTGCTAGAGATGGTCCCCTTGGCAGGCCCTATGGCTACACCTTC. The rearrangement links TRBV20-1 to TRBJ1-2; D remains unclear. Germline V gene data show CDR1 as DFQATT and CDR2 as SNEGSKA (reference sequence). This CDR3 has 16 amino acids. V was pared by 0 bases and J by 4 bases, with 18 bases between.